The rows below give T cell receptor beta chains drawn from one sample of a study of long-term antiretroviral therapy in people with HIV. Profiling relied on immunoSEQ multiplex PCR, and the TCRdb table lists in-frame clones only, not all of them. The table shows about 11,000 clones, with roughly 80% occurring only once. Sequences were derived from unsorted PBMCs, sampled 7 to 7.5 years after starting antiretroviral therapy. The receptors shown here come from a man aged 50 or older with HIV. Each CDR3 is given with its conserved first and last residue. Each record gives: clone size, J gene, V gene, D gene, CDR3 DNA, CDR3 protein. D genes are given only for firm matches. Size tells how often a clone was seen (once, few, many) or the class of an expanded clone, and some rows leave it out.

abundance: -
j_gene: TRBJ1-5
v_gene: TRBV27
d_gene: TRBD1
CDR3nt: TGTGCCAGCAGAGACAGGGGCTCGAGCAATCAGCCCCAGCATTTT
CDR3aa: CASRDRGSSNQPQHF

abundance: -
j_gene: TRBJ1-2
v_gene: TRBV15
d_gene: -
CDR3nt: TGTGCCACCAGCAGAGAGGGCAGGCATAACTATGGCTACACCTTC
CDR3aa: CATSREGRHNYGYTF

abundance: -
j_gene: TRBJ2-7
v_gene: TRBV9
d_gene: -
CDR3nt: TGTGCCAGCAGCGTGGGGGACCGGAGCTACGAGCAGTACTTC
CDR3aa: CASSVGDRSYEQYF

abundance: -
j_gene: TRBJ2-7
v_gene: TRBV5-6
d_gene: -
CDR3nt: TGTGCCAGCAGCTCTGGGACCAGCGAGCAGTACTTC
CDR3aa: CASSSGTSEQYF

abundance: -
j_gene: TRBJ2-3
v_gene: TRBV7-9
d_gene: -
CDR3nt: TGTGCCAGCAGCTTACCAGGAGACACAGATACGCAGTATTTT
CDR3aa: CASSLPGDTDTQYF

abundance: few
j_gene: TRBJ1-2
v_gene: TRBV19
d_gene: TRBD1
CDR3nt: TGTGCCAGTATGGCCGGACAGGGGACCTATGGCTACACCTTC
CDR3aa: CASMAGQGTYGYTF

abundance: -
j_gene: TRBJ2-7
v_gene: TRBV11-2
d_gene: TRBD1
CDR3nt: TGTGCCAGCAGCTTTGGGACAGTGGCCTACGAGCAGTACTTC
CDR3aa: CASSFGTVAYEQYF

abundance: -
j_gene: TRBJ1-1
v_gene: TRBV12-5
d_gene: -
CDR3nt: TGTGCTAGTTCAGGACAGTACACTGAAGCTTTCTTT
CDR3aa: CASSGQYTEAFF

abundance: -
j_gene: TRBJ1-5
v_gene: TRBV10-2
d_gene: -
CDR3nt: TGCGCCAGCAGTGAGGGCTTCACTTATAGCAATCAGCCCCAGCATTTT
CDR3aa: CASSEGFTYSNQPQHF

abundance: -
j_gene: TRBJ2-5
v_gene: TRBV7-9
d_gene: TRBD2
CDR3nt: TGTGCCAGCAGCTTAGAGGGACTAGGAGAGACCCAGTACTTC
CDR3aa: CASSLEGLGETQYF

abundance: -
j_gene: TRBJ1-5
v_gene: TRBV10-3
d_gene: -
CDR3nt: TGTGCCATCCAGGGAGTGAGCAATCAGCCCCAGCATTTT
CDR3aa: CAIQGVSNQPQHF

abundance: -
j_gene: TRBJ2-2
v_gene: TRBV13
d_gene: -
CDR3nt: TGTGCCAGCAGCCCCCCCTACACCGGGGAGCTGTTTTTT
CDR3aa: CASSPPYTGELFF

abundance: -
j_gene: TRBJ2-1
v_gene: TRBV27
d_gene: TRBD1
CDR3nt: TGTGCCAGCAGTTTGGATTCGGGACAGGGCTACAATGAGCAGTTCTTC
CDR3aa: CASSLDSGQGYNEQFF

abundance: -
j_gene: TRBJ1-6
v_gene: TRBV15
d_gene: TRBD1
CDR3nt: TGTGCCACCAGCCCTCGACAGGGAACGGTTTCACCCCTCCACTTT
CDR3aa: CATSPRQGTVSPLHF

abundance: -
j_gene: TRBJ2-5
v_gene: TRBV5-5
d_gene: -
CDR3nt: TGTGCCAGCAGCTTAAGGGATCGGGAGACCCAGTACTTC
CDR3aa: CASSLRDRETQYF

abundance: -
j_gene: TRBJ2-3
v_gene: TRBV10-1
d_gene: -
CDR3nt: TGCGCCAGCAGTAAGAGGCCTCCGGGCACAGATACGCAGTATTTT
CDR3aa: CASSKRPPGTDTQYF

abundance: -
j_gene: TRBJ2-2
v_gene: TRBV27
d_gene: -
CDR3nt: TGTGCCAGCAGTCCCGACCCCTCAGGGATTAGGACCGGGGAGCTGTTTTTT
CDR3aa: CASSPDPSGIRTGELFF

abundance: -
j_gene: TRBJ2-3
v_gene: TRBV14
d_gene: -
CDR3nt: TGTGCCAGCAGCCATTTGTTCATTCCAAAGGCGGCAGATACGCAGTATTTT
CDR3aa: CASSHLFIPKAADTQYF

abundance: -
j_gene: TRBJ1-1
v_gene: TRBV10-3
d_gene: TRBD1
CDR3nt: TGTGCCATCAGCGAGAGGGCTGAGGTAGGGGGCGGGGAAGCTTTCTTT
CDR3aa: CAISERAEVGGGEAFF

abundance: -
j_gene: TRBJ1-5
v_gene: TRBV19
d_gene: -
CDR3nt: TGTGCCAGTAGTATGGGATTCAATCAGCCCCAGCATTTT
CDR3aa: CASSMGFNQPQHF

abundance: -
j_gene: TRBJ1-5
v_gene: TRBV4-1
d_gene: -
CDR3nt: TGCGCCAGCAGCCAAGAGAGGCAGCCATATCAGCCCCAGCATTTT
CDR3aa: CASSQERQPYQPQHF

abundance: -
j_gene: TRBJ1-1
v_gene: TRBV7-9
d_gene: -
CDR3nt: TGTGCCAGCAGCTATCTTACACCAGCGATCACTGAAGCTTTCTTT
CDR3aa: CASSYLTPAITEAFF

abundance: -
j_gene: TRBJ2-1
v_gene: TRBV5-4
d_gene: TRBD2
CDR3nt: TGTGCCAGCAGCCGTCTAGCGGGGGGCCCCAATGAGCAGTTCTTC
CDR3aa: CASSRLAGGPNEQFF

abundance: -
j_gene: TRBJ2-7
v_gene: TRBV2
d_gene: -
CDR3nt: TGTGCCAGCAGTAACTACGAGCAGTACTTC
CDR3aa: CASSNYEQYF

abundance: -
j_gene: TRBJ2-2
v_gene: TRBV2
d_gene: TRBD1
CDR3nt: TGTGCCAGCAGTGGGCGACAGGGCAGGGTCACCGGGGAGCTGTTTTTT
CDR3aa: CASSGRQGRVTGELFF

abundance: -
j_gene: TRBJ2-7
v_gene: TRBV7-9
d_gene: -
CDR3nt: TGTGCCAGCAGCTTAGGTGACTACGAGCAGTACTTC
CDR3aa: CASSLGDYEQYF

abundance: -
j_gene: TRBJ2-7
v_gene: TRBV27
d_gene: -
CDR3nt: TGTGCCAGCAGACCACTCTCCTACGAGCAGTACTTC
CDR3aa: CASRPLSYEQYF

abundance: -
j_gene: TRBJ2-7
v_gene: TRBV6-1
d_gene: -
CDR3nt: TGTGCCAGCAGTGTACACAGGACAGATAAATCCTACGAGCAGTACTTC
CDR3aa: CASSVHRTDKSYEQYF

abundance: -
j_gene: TRBJ1-3
v_gene: TRBV5-5
d_gene: -
CDR3nt: TGTGCCAGCAGCTTCGTCCAGGGCCCCGTCTCTGGAAACACCATATATTTT
CDR3aa: CASSFVQGPVSGNTIYF

abundance: -
j_gene: TRBJ1-3
v_gene: TRBV11-2
d_gene: -
CDR3nt: TGTGCCAGCAGCCCAAGTGGGTACACCATATATTTT
CDR3aa: CASSPSGYTIYF

abundance: -
j_gene: TRBJ1-2
v_gene: TRBV7-9
d_gene: TRBD1
CDR3nt: TGTGCCAGCAGCGCAGGGGGCGAGAACTATGGCTACACCTTC
CDR3aa: CASSAGGENYGYTF

abundance: -
j_gene: TRBJ1-1
v_gene: TRBV7-9
d_gene: TRBD1
CDR3nt: TGTGCCAGCAGCTCAACTACAGGGGAACGTGAAACTTTCTTT
CDR3aa: CASSSTTGERETFF

abundance: -
j_gene: TRBJ1-6
v_gene: TRBV11-3
d_gene: -
CDR3nt: TGTGCCAGCAGCTTGGAGAGGGGGAGCGAAGCCCTCCACTTT
CDR3aa: CASSLERGSEALHF

abundance: -
j_gene: TRBJ2-1
v_gene: TRBV27
d_gene: TRBD2
CDR3nt: TGTGCCAGCAGTCCACTAGCGGGGGGCCTCAATGAGCAGTTCTTC
CDR3aa: CASSPLAGGLNEQFF

abundance: -
j_gene: TRBJ2-1
v_gene: TRBV2
d_gene: TRBD2
CDR3nt: TGTGCCAGCAGTGAAGGGACTAGCGGGTACAATGAGCAGTTCTTC
CDR3aa: CASSEGTSGYNEQFF

abundance: -
j_gene: TRBJ2-1
v_gene: TRBV7-3
d_gene: -
CDR3nt: TGTGCCAGCAGTAAATCGGGGGGCGGCTCCTACAATGAGCAGTTCTTC
CDR3aa: CASSKSGGGSYNEQFF

abundance: -
j_gene: TRBJ2-3
v_gene: TRBV5-1
d_gene: TRBD1
CDR3nt: TGCGCCAGCAGCGAAGGGACAGCACACACAGATACGCAGTATTTT
CDR3aa: CASSEGTAHTDTQYF

abundance: -
j_gene: TRBJ2-3
v_gene: TRBV5-4
d_gene: TRBD1
CDR3nt: TGTGCCAGCAGCTTGGAAGCAGGGGGCATTCTAGATACGCAGTATTTT
CDR3aa: CASSLEAGGILDTQYF

abundance: -
j_gene: TRBJ2-3
v_gene: TRBV4-1
d_gene: -
CDR3nt: TGCGCCAGCAGCCAATCCATTGCCCGGGGCACAGATACGCAGTATTTT
CDR3aa: CASSQSIARGTDTQYF